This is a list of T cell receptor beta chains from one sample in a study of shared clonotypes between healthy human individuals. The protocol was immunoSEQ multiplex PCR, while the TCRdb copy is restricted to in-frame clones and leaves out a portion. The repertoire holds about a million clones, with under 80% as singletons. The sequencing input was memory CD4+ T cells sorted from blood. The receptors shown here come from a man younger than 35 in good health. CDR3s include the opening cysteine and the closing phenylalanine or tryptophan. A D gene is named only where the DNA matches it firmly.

CDR3 protein: CASSWGGTVSYEQYF; V gene: TRBV11-2; J gene: TRBJ2-7; D gene: TRBD2
CDR3 protein: CASSAPGTGDSPLHF; V gene: TRBV28; J gene: TRBJ1-6; D gene: TRBD1
CDR3 protein: CASSLLQGSTEAFF; V gene: TRBV5-1; J gene: TRBJ1-1; D gene: TRBD1
CDR3 protein: CASSEVGWGATSYEQYF; V gene: TRBV2; J gene: TRBJ2-7; D gene: .
CDR3 protein: CATSIKGYEQYF; V gene: TRBV15; J gene: TRBJ2-7; D gene: .
CDR3 protein: CSVIRDRGYEQYF; V gene: TRBV29-1; J gene: TRBJ2-7; D gene: TRBD1
CDR3 protein: CASSLGDVPSPLHF; V gene: TRBV7-2; J gene: TRBJ1-6; D gene: .
CDR3 protein: CASTSLGQGGQPQHF; V gene: TRBV28; J gene: TRBJ1-5; D gene: TRBD1
CDR3 protein: CASTLQGAIQETQYF; V gene: TRBV5-4; J gene: TRBJ2-5; D gene: .
CDR3 protein: CASSRTGNTEAFF; V gene: TRBV6-5; J gene: TRBJ1-1; D gene: .
CDR3 protein: CASSYVRGRNEKLFF; V gene: TRBV6-6; J gene: TRBJ1-4; D gene: TRBD1
CDR3 protein: CASSPLTRRLGDTQYF; V gene: TRBV7-2; J gene: TRBJ2-3; D gene: .
CDR3 protein: CAISASGSPREQYF; V gene: TRBV10-3; J gene: TRBJ2-7; D gene: TRBD2
CDR3 protein: CASRLGPNFSYGYTF; V gene: TRBV28; J gene: TRBJ1-2; D gene: .
CDR3 protein: CASSQVARSSDTQYF; V gene: TRBV4-3; J gene: TRBJ2-3; D gene: .
CDR3 protein: CASRTSQVSPLHF; V gene: TRBV19; J gene: TRBJ1-6; D gene: .
CDR3 protein: CARAFQAGSPLHF; V gene: TRBV30; J gene: TRBJ1-6; D gene: .